This T cell receptor beta chain was documented in a study of cytomegalovirus exposure and HLA in healthy donors. Primers: 60 Vbeta forward and 13 Jbeta reverse. Method: immunoSEQ multiplex PCR; TCRdb's copy keeps in-frame clones and lacks some. The data show 200,000 to 250,000 clones, roughly 80% seen once. Notes on this clone: Its target is not known.

General study points: When analyzed later, a missense DCLRE1C variant was found to be linked to TCR beta V- and J-gene trimming.

The germline gives CDR1 SGHRS, CDR2 YFSETQ. V trimming: 0 bases; J trimming: 1 base; junction bases outside the gene matches: 5. This CDR3 region has 16 residues. The TCR was taken from a man aged 50-59 years in good health and CMV-seronegative. What was sequenced was PBMCs. This chain links TRBV5-1 with TRBJ2-3, with 7 bases matching TRBD2. DNA for the CDR3: TGCGCCAGCAGCTTGGCTCCGGGAGGTGGCACAGATACGCAGTATTTT. Translated: CASSLAPGGGTDTQYF. The full variable domain, with the rest looked up from reference TRBV5-1 and TRBJ2-3, is KAGVTQTPRYLIKTRGQQVTLSCSPISGHRSVSWYQQTPGQGLQFLFEYFSETQRNKGNFPGRFSGRQFSNSRSEMNVSTLELGDSALYLCASSLAPGGGTDTQYFGPGTRLTVL.